The T cell receptor (beta chain) under discussion was sequenced for a study of cytomegalovirus exposure and HLA in healthy donors (dated by TCRdb to between 2016 and 2019). About the study as a whole: An earlier analysis of about 560 of the donors reported roughly 300 Gb of sequence data and 95 million to 120 million unique TCR beta sequences obtained from about 200 million T cells. In an earlier analysis of 587 of the donors, high-throughput TCR beta sequencing was used to judge whether each TCR beta V gene segment behaved as functional or pseudogenic. HLA typing covered class I and class II loci at four-digit resolution. A handful of DR-DQ haplotypes were handled as single units for association and clustering because linkage in the cohort was strong. Besides the first cohort of around 670 subjects, a separate validation cohort made up of 120 or so different subjects was used. Rather than using new phenotypic data, the later analysis identified candidate immune exposures from TCR beta sequences and from how often those sequences occurred across donors. The study aimed to test whether cataloging public T cell receptors could reveal signatures of past pathogen exposure. All discovery cohort repertoires had been generated on a single sequencing platform. A later genetic analysis took genome-wide SNP genotypes for 398 of the 666 donors and used that subset as a discovery cohort. Donor age, sex, ethnicity and CMV serostatus were compiled together with the repertoire data. Among the roughly 390 genotyped donors, around 81% belonged to the genetic ancestry cluster associated with self-reported Caucasian donors. The T cell repertoires of about 700 subjects were profiled by immunosequencing and related to cytomegalovirus serostatus. To predict cytomegalovirus infection status, the study brought together high-throughput TCR immunosequencing, statistical association of individual TCRs with disease status, and machine learning. A later analysis re-examined previously published TCR beta repertoires from about 670 donors and added high-resolution HLA genotyping to investigate patterns of TCR occurrence. Among roughly 400 genotyped donors of the cohort, an average of approximately 240,000 unique TCR beta nucleotide sequences was sequenced per donor, of which roughly 17% were non-productive. The number of donors typed differed by locus, with roughly 620-630 for A, B, C, DRB1 and DQB1, 522 for DQA1, over 600 for DPA1, and about 450 for DPB1. An early release that covered approximately 600 HLA-typed donors contained about 300 gigabases of sequencing data and about 84 million unique TCR sequences. The investigation overall reported the following: According to a later analysis, parvovirus B19, influenza, CMV and Epstein-Barr virus appeared linked to several top co-occurrence clusters. A later analysis found that HLA-associated TCR beta chains were more clonally expanded and had lower generation probabilities than equally common non-associated chains. Some IMGT-functional V segments, including TRBV6-2 and TRBV6-3, could not be told apart with the 87-base-pair reads, so those segments were excluded. The classifier was reported to diagnose cytomegalovirus status with high specificity and sensitivity in both the original cohort and the validation cohort. The study gave a list of under 200 TCR beta chains associated with cytomegalovirus. A group of highly shared sequence variants was considered likely to be a technical artifact of the sequencing pipeline. In a later analysis, TCR association rates were found to vary across HLA loci, with the most associated TCRs seen for DRB1 alleles and the fewest for HLA-C alleles. Correlated functional status among segregating V segments might be attributable to linkage disequilibrium, but an unknown experimental factor could not be ruled out. Because counts were too low, some 16 rarely observed V segments, including chromosome 9 orphons, were excluded from the earlier analysis of around 590 of the donors. Most CMV-associated TCR beta chains appeared to be HLA-restricted in a later analysis, and the HLA associations seemed to be driven largely by CMV exposure. HLA typing was unavailable for some donors at each locus, so association tests used only the typed subset. A later analysis associated 15,000 or so TCR beta sequences with specific HLA alleles at a false discovery rate of 0.05. This cohort had only TCR beta chains sequenced, and the lack of alpha or paired-chain data limited which features could be detected. Broadly in line with IMGT annotations, most TCR beta V segments showed up in productive rearrangements about 87% or about 30% of the time in an earlier analysis of roughly 590 of the donors. A further reported finding was that TCR beta sequences accurately predicted the HLA-A and HLA-B alleles for most subjects in the first cohort. Across donors, most TCR sequences were observed very rarely, whereas some public TCRs were present in many individuals. In vitro tests confirmed that a few of the cytomegalovirus-associated TCR beta chains recognize cytomegalovirus antigens. The presence/absence analyses assumed that sequencing depth was roughly uniform across donors, and that assumption may not be true. The authors suggested that the approach could potentially be extended to other disease states and immunological phenotypes. In a later genetic analysis, fewer N-insertions in productive TCRs were reported among donors in an Asian-associated ancestry cluster than the roughly 710-donor mean. For the cohort, immune exposure information was limited to CMV serostatus. When HLA alleles, especially DR and DQ, strongly co-occurred, TCR associations were difficult to assign to individual alleles. V-gene and J-gene trimming of TCR beta chains was associated with a missense DCLRE1C variant in a later genetic analysis, and the association was replicated in an independent cohort.

The CDR1 and CDR2 encoded by the germline V gene are SGHRS and YFSETQ. Taken from cysteine to phenylalanine, the CDR3 has 14 residues. Kept here is only the CDR3 DNA, which spans 42 bases and is read in frame from base 1. The junction shows trimming of 6 bases on V and 6 bases on J, and the gene matches do not reach 5 bases of it. On this clone: Its antigen is not yet known. No qualities accompany the bases; no much larger clone lies one base away.

The method was the immunoSEQ multiplex PCR assay. For the multiplex PCR, a mixture combining 60 forward primers for TCR Vbeta segments and 13 reverse primers for TCR Jbeta segments was used. A multiplex PCR assay on genomic DNA amplified the CDR3 region of rearranged TCR beta genes. On the Illumina HiSeq System, the amplified TCR beta libraries were sequenced as 87-base-pair reads. As for the authors' bioinformatics: Across the 670 or so repertoires, a later analysis counted tens of millions of unique TCR beta chains, 9 million to 14 million of which were shared by at least two donors. To remove PCR and sequencing errors, raw reads were error-corrected and collapsed into unique sequences using a nearest-neighbor algorithm that merged closely related sequences. V, D and J gene segments were assigned by aligning CDR3 sequences to IMGT reference sequences. For a sequence to be retained, at least a six-nucleotide match to both a V gene segment and a J gene segment was required. A rearrangement was called productive if the CDR3 had no stop codons and remained in frame with V and J, and every other rearrangement was called non-productive. Following IMGT convention, CDR3 was defined as the stretch from the second conserved V-encoded cysteine up to the conserved J-encoded phenylalanine. The earlier analysis of some 540 of the donors excluded any sequence lacking an unambiguous match to a single V gene segment. An earlier analysis of approximately 590 of the donors classified V segments as functional when productive rearrangements were above 56.7% and as segregating when the standard deviation between donors was above 5%. A statistical classification framework was built to diagnose cytomegalovirus status from the catalog of TCR beta chain sequences. In a later analysis, TCR nucleotide sequences were compared against IMGT/GENE-DB human TR gene sequences so that V and J genes could be assigned. The TCRdist pipeline was used in a later analysis to assign CDR3 sequences and most-parsimonious VDJ recombination scenarios. In a later analysis, each TCR beta chain was defined by its CDR3 amino acid sequence together with its V-gene family, and reads without a unique V-gene family were excluded. To address suspected cross-contamination and a sequencing artifact, a later analysis removed a few hundred highly shared, low-generation-probability nucleotide sequences. A later analysis calculated a clonal expansion index for each public chain from normalized within-repertoire ranks of inferred template counts. In a later analysis, generation probabilities were computed using a VDJ recombination model fitted to out-of-frame rearrangements, and the results were checked against IGoR. In a later analysis, TCR-TCR, TCR-HLA and TCR-CMV co-occurrence was scored with hypergeometric tests, and a repertoire-size bias correction was applied to TCR pairs. In a later analysis, false discovery rates were estimated by permuting HLA or CMV assignments 20 times. In a later analysis, co-occurring TCRs were grouped using DBSCAN, with TCRdist sequence similarity added in when clustering inside HLA-allele-positive subsets. For co-occurrence clustering, repertoires with fewer than 30,000 or more than 120,000 public chains were excluded, along with a handful of repertoires with anomalous nucleotide sharing. TCRdb obtained this table from immuneACCESS and retained in-frame rearrangements with V and J assigned. These tables miss some clones; where compared with another copy, unresolved V genes account for less than half of the shortfall, and the remainder is unexplained. V and J calls and clone size come straight from that table; D and trimming were deduced from the DNA. Counted in this sample were a few hundred thousand clones; roughly 80% of them appeared once. 2.9% of the sample belongs to the ten largest clones.

In total, 600 or so healthy bone marrow donors made up the cohort. Cohort members were all nominally healthy when sampled, although unrecorded immune exposures were likely present. The donor tested CMV seronegative, placing the donor among the approximately 400 seronegative members of the cohort. A peripheral blood sample was collected from each donor, and TCR beta sequencing was performed on peripheral blood mononuclear cells. The Qiagen DNeasy Blood Extraction Kit was used to extract genomic DNA from the blood cell samples. The V and J segments used are TRBV5-1 and TRBJ2-2, with 10 bases aligning to TRBD1. The source is a man aged 25-40 years in good health and CMV-seronegative. Sequenced: PBMCs. The nucleotides read TGCGCCAGCAAGGGGACAGGGGTTGCCGGGGAGCTGTTTTTT. Translated, it reads CASKGTGVAGELFF.